This is a list of T cell receptor beta chains from one sample in a study of blood T cells in healthy people across ages. TCRdb re-analysed the 5' RACE reads in MiXCR, keeping a single row per CDR3 protein. The sample carries hundreds of thousands of distinct CDR3 sequences, approximately 47% recorded once. The source material was blood. The receptors originated from a man in his sixties in good health. Both conserved end residues are part of each CDR3. The order of the fields is V gene, J gene, clone size, D gene, CDR3 protein, CDR3 DNA. D genes are given only for firm matches. For some rows the clone size is stated as once, few or many, or as a class when expanded; others skip it.

TRBV29-1,TRBJ2-1,.,TRBD2,CSVRTGGKGNEQFF,TGCAGCGTCCGTACGGGAGGGAAGGGAAATGAGCAGTTCTTC
TRBV18,TRBJ2-5,.,.,CASSPSLGSSTQETQYF,TGTGCCAGCTCACCCTCATTGGGGAGTTCCACACAAGAGACCCAGTACTTC
TRBV10-3,TRBJ2-1,few,TRBD1,CAISGQGARGEQFF,TGTGCCATCAGCGGACAGGGGGCACGTGGTGAGCAGTTCTTC
TRBV6-1,TRBJ1-6,.,.,CASSEALEGSSYNSPLHF,TGTGCCAGCAGTGAAGCGCTCGAGGGGAGCTCCTATAATTCACCCCTCCACTTT
TRBV2,TRBJ1-6,few,.,CASRERTEYSPLHF,TGTGCCAGCAGGGAGCGGACGGAATATTCACCCCTCCACTTT
TRBV7-2,TRBJ2-3,.,.,CASSPSAAEADTQYF,TGTGCCAGCAGCCCGAGTGCGGCCGAAGCAGATACGCAGTATTTT
TRBV7-2,TRBJ2-5,.,.,CASSLTGPNEQYF,TGTGCCAGCAGCTTAACGGGCCCCAATGAGCAGTACTTC
TRBV12-3/TRBV12-4,TRBJ2-3,.,TRBD2,CASSPGGRDTQYF,TGTGCCAGCAGCCCGGGGGGGCGGGATACGCAGTATTTT
TRBV3-1,TRBJ1-6,.,TRBD1,CASSRGQGGNSPLHF,TGTGCCAGCAGCCGGGGACAGGGGGGTAATTCACCCCTCCACTTT
TRBV29-1,TRBJ2-1,few,TRBD1,CSVLPGRGQVNEQFF,TGCAGCGTCCTCCCCGGCAGGGGGCAGGTCAATGAGCAGTTCTTC
TRBV4-3,TRBJ1-1,.,.,CASSQIRSTEAFF,TGCGCCAGCAGCCAGATCAGAAGCACTGAAGCTTTCTTT
TRBV5-6,TRBJ1-2,.,.,CASSLEGRSNYGYTF,TGTGCCAGCAGCTTGGAGGGGAGGTCGAACTATGGCTACACCTTC
TRBV20-1,TRBJ2-1,.,.,CSANDPDRSNEQFF,TGCAGTGCCAACGATCCTGACAGGAGCAATGAGCAGTTCTTC
TRBV20-1,TRBJ2-7,.,TRBD1,CSARATPPTGGHERYF,TGCAGTGCTAGAGCCACGCCACCTACAGGGGGCCACGAGCGGTACTTC
TRBV6-2/TRBV6-3,TRBJ2-7,.,.,CASSGGRNYEQYF,TGTGCCAGCAGTGGCGGACGGAACTACGAGCAGTACTTC
TRBV7-2,TRBJ2-3,many,.,CASSLVTGSDTQYF,TGTGCCAGCAGCTTAGTGACAGGATCAGATACGCAGTATTTT
TRBV7-2,TRBJ2-7,.,TRBD1,CASSSQGARDEQYF,TGTGCCAGCAGCTCACAGGGGGCGAGAGACGAGCAGTACTTC
TRBV29-1,TRBJ2-5,.,.,CSVALAVGGETQYF,TGCAGCGTTGCCCTGGCAGTGGGCGGAGAGACCCAGTACTTC
TRBV2,TRBJ2-3,.,.,CASSESDTQYF,TGTGCCAGCAGTGAATCAGATACGCAGTATTTT
TRBV7-3,TRBJ2-1,.,.,CASSLTPGQRNEQFF,TGTGCCAGCAGCTTAACACCGGGACAAAGAAATGAGCAGTTCTTC
TRBV20-1,TRBJ2-3,few,TRBD2,CSGTKQAGGTQYF,TGCAGTGGCACGAAACAAGCGGGGGGGACGCAGTATTTT
TRBV20-1,TRBJ1-6,.,.,CSAPSGNSPLHF,TGCAGTGCGCCGTCGGGGAATTCACCCCTCCACTTT
TRBV7-3,TRBJ1-1,.,.,CASSVSGVGMNTEAFF,TGTGCCAGCAGCGTATCAGGGGTCGGGATGAACACTGAAGCTTTCTTT
TRBV20-1,TRBJ1-1,.,.,CSVSGGRWTEAFF,TGCAGTGTTAGTGGGGGGAGATGGACTGAAGCTTTCTTT
TRBV20-1,TRBJ1-6,.,.,CSARDWTDSPLHF,TGCAGTGCTAGAGACTGGACAGACTCACCCCTCCACTTT
TRBV20-1,TRBJ1-1,.,.,CSARDPGQNTEAFF,TGCAGTGCTAGAGACCCGGGACAGAACACTGAAGCTTTCTTT
TRBV4-1,TRBJ1-2,few,.,CASSYRDTNYGYTF,TGCGCCAGCAGCTACAGGGACACCAACTATGGCTACACCTTC
TRBV20-1,TRBJ2-1,.,TRBD2,CSARGLRRENEQFF,TGCAGTGCTAGAGGTCTCAGGCGGGAGAATGAGCAGTTCTTC
TRBV7-2,TRBJ1-2,.,.,CASSSGWGGYTF,TGTGCCAGCAGCTCCGGTTGGGGAGGCTACACCTTC
TRBV12-3/TRBV12-4,TRBJ1-2,.,.,CASSLALDGYGYTF,TGTGCCAGCAGTTTAGCGTTGGACGGCTATGGCTACACCTTC
TRBV20-1,TRBJ2-7,few,TRBD2,CSARATSGGAAYEQYF,TGCAGTGCTAGGGCTACTAGCGGGGGGGCCGCCTACGAGCAGTACTTC
TRBV11-3,TRBJ2-1,few,.,CASSLDGGGDEQFF,TGTGCCAGCAGCTTAGATGGCGGGGGCGATGAGCAGTTCTTC
TRBV5-6,TRBJ2-5,.,TRBD1,CASGNTGGTWETQYF,TGTGCCAGCGGAAACACAGGGGGCACGTGGGAGACCCAGTACTTC
TRBV30,TRBJ2-7,.,.,CAWKRTFTYEQYF,TGTGCCTGGAAACGGACCTTCACCTACGAGCAGTACTTC
TRBV12-3/TRBV12-4,TRBJ2-7,.,TRBD2,CASHGVRTSGSERSYEQYF,TGTGCCAGCCACGGCGTCAGGACTAGCGGGAGTGAGCGCTCCTACGAGCAGTACTTC
TRBV6-2/TRBV6-3,TRBJ2-1,.,.,CASIYSLDRQFF,TGTGCCAGCATTTACTCCTTGGATCGGCAGTTCTTC
TRBV18,TRBJ2-7,.,.,CASSEINEQYF,TGTGCCAGCTCAGAAATCAATGAGCAGTACTTC
TRBV7-2,TRBJ2-3,many,.,CASSSIRGGTDTQYF,TGTGCCAGCAGCTCCATCAGGGGTGGCACAGATACGCAGTATTTT
TRBV20-1,TRBJ2-2,.,.,CSASYGGVYTGELFF,TGCAGTGCTAGTTATGGGGGAGTTTATACCGGGGAGCTGTTTTTT
TRBV5-1,TRBJ2-1,.,TRBD2,CASSIGTSGNNEQFF,TGCGCCAGCAGCATCGGGACTAGCGGGAACAATGAGCAGTTCTTC
TRBV9,TRBJ2-3,.,.,CASSVGPSTDAQYF,TGTGCCAGCAGCGTAGGCCCCAGCACAGATGCGCAGTATTTT
TRBV7-8,TRBJ2-1,.,TRBD2,CASNSRWAGVAGEYNEQFF,TGTGCCAGCAACTCCCGGTGGGCCGGGGTAGCGGGAGAGTACAATGAGCAGTTCTTC
TRBV6-5,TRBJ2-5,.,.,CASSSLLKGAQYF,TGTGCCAGCAGTTCCCTTCTTAAAGGGGCGCAGTACTTC
TRBV7-2,TRBJ2-7,.,TRBD2,CASSLAGGLVYEQYF,TGTGCCAGCAGCTTAGCGGGGGGACTAGTCTACGAGCAGTACTTC
TRBV20-1,TRBJ2-7,.,.,CSARDPWGSSYEQYF,TGCAGTGCTAGAGATCCGTGGGGGAGCTCCTACGAGCAGTACTTC
TRBV5-1,TRBJ2-7,.,TRBD2,CASSLSTSGRYEQYF,TGCGCCAGCAGCTTGTCGACTAGCGGTCGCTACGAGCAGTACTTC
TRBV3-1,TRBJ1-6,.,.,CASSPQPGQYNSPLHF,TGTGCCAGCAGCCCGCAGCCAGGACAGTATAATTCACCCCTCCACTTT
TRBV6-6,TRBJ2-7,.,TRBD1,CASSSQTGEAYEQYF,TGTGCCAGCAGTTCCCAGACAGGGGAGGCCTACGAGCAGTACTTC
TRBV11-1,TRBJ2-3,once,.,CASKRGLADTQYF,TGTGCCAGCAAGAGGGGGTTGGCAGATACGCAGTATTTT
TRBV7-9,TRBJ2-7,many,TRBD2,CASSFGAGRSEQYF,TGTGCCAGCAGCTTCGGAGCGGGGAGGTCCGAGCAGTACTTC
TRBV29-1,TRBJ1-2,once,.,CSVEDKRRIYGYTF,TGCAGCGTTGAAGATAAGCGACGGATCTATGGCTACACCTTC
TRBV2,TRBJ2-3,few,TRBD2,CAIQRELTDTQYF,TGTGCCATACAGCGGGAGCTCACAGATACGCAGTATTTT
TRBV29-1,TRBJ2-5,few,TRBD1,CSARQGAGEQYF,TGCAGCGCCAGACAGGGGGCGGGGGAGCAGTACTTC
TRBV14,TRBJ2-2,.,TRBD1,CASSRDRVSGELFF,TGTGCCAGCAGCCGGGACAGGGTGTCCGGGGAGCTGTTTTTT
TRBV20-1,TRBJ2-5,.,.,CSARAVAHKGETQYF,TGCAGTGCTAGAGCTGTAGCTCACAAAGGGGAGACCCAGTACTTC